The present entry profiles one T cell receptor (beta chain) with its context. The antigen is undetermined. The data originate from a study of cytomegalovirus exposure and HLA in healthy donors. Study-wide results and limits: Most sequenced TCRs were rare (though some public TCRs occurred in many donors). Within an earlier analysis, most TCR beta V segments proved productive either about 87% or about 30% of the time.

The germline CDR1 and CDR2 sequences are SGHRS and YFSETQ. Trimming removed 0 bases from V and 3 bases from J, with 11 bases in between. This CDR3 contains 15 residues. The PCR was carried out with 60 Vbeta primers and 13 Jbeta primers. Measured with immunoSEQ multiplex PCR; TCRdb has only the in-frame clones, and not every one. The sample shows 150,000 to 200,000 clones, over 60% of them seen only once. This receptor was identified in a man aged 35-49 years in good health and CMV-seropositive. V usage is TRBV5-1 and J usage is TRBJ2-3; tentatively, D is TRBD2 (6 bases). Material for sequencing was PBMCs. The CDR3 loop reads CASSLAGETTDTQYF. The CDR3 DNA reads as TGCGCCAGCAGCTTGGCGGGAGAAACAACAGATACGCAGTATTTT.